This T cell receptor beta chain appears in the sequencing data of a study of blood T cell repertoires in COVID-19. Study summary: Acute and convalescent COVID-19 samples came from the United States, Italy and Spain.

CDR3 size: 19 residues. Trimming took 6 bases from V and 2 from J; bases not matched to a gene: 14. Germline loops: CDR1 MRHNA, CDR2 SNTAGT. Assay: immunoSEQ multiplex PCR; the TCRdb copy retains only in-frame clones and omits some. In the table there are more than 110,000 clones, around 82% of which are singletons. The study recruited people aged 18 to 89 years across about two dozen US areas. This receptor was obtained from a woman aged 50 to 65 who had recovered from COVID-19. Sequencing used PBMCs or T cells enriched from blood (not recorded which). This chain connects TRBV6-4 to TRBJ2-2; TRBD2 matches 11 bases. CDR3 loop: CASRPTSGDKVSNTGELFF. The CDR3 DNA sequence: TGTGCCAGCAGGCCGACTAGCGGGGACAAAGTTTCAAACACCGGGGAGCTGTTTTTT.